This T cell receptor beta chain was documented in a study of blood T cell repertoires in COVID-19. Generated by immunoSEQ multiplex PCR, the TCRdb table keeps only in-frame clones and is missing some. Of under 200,000 clones in the sample, 75% to 85% are singletons; the top ten hold 3% to 4%. Germline CDR1 and CDR2: MNHNS and SASEGT. The CDR3 covers 15 residues. The J segment lost 6 bases and the V segment lost 1 base, leaving 6 bases of the junction unmatched. Specimen: PBMCs or T cells enriched from blood (not recorded which). The chain uses TRBV6-1 and TRBJ2-3, with 8 bases aligning to TRBD2. This clonotype was sampled from a woman in her sixties or seventies who had recovered from COVID-19. CDR3 coding DNA: TGTGCCAGCAGTGAAGTGGGCGGGGGGCCCGATACGCAGTATTTT. Protein sequence: CASSEVGGGPDTQYF.